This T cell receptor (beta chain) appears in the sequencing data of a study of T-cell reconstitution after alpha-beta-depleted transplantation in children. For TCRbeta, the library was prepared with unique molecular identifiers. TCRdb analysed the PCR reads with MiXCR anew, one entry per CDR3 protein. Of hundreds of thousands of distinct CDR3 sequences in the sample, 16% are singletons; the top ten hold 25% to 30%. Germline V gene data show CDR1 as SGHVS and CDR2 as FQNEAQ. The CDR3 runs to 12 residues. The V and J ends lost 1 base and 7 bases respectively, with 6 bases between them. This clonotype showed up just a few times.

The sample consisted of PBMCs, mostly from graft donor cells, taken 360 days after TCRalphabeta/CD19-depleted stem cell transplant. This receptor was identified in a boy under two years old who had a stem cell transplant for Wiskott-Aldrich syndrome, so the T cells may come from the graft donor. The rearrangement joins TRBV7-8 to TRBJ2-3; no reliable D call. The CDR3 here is CASSLVGNTQYF. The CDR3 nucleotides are TGTGCCAGCAGCTTAGTTGGTAATACGCAGTATTTT.